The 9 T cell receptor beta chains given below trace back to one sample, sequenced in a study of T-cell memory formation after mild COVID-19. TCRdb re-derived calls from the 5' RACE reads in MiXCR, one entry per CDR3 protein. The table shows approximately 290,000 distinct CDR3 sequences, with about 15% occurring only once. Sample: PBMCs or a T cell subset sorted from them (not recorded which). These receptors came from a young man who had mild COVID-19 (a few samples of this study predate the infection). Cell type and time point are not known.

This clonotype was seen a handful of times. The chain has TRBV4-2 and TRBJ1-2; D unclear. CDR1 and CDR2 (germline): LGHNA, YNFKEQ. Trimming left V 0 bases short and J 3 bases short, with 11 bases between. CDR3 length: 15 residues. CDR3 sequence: CASSQDMGEYYGYTF. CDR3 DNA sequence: TGTGCCAGCAGCCAAGATATGGGTGAATACTATGGCTACACCTTC.

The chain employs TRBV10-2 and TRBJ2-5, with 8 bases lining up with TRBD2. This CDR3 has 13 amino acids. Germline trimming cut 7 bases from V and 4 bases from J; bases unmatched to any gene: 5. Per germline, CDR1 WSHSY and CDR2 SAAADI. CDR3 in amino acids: CASTVGGGETQYF. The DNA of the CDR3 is TGCGCCAGCACCGTCGGGGGGGGAGAGACCCAGTACTTC.

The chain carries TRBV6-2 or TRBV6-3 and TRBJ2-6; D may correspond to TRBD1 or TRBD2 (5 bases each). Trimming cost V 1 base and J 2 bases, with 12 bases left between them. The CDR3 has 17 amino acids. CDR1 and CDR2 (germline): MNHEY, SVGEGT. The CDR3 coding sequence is TGTGCCAGCAGTTACTGGGACCGGAACACTGGGGCCAACGTCCTGACTTTC. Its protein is CASSYWDRNTGANVLTF.

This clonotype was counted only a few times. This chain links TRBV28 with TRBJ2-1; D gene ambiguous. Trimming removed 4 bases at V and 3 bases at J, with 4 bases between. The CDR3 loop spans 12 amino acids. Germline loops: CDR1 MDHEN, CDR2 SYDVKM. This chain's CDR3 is CASSYNYNEQFF. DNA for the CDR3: TGTGCCAGCAGTTATAACTACAATGAGCAGTTCTTC.

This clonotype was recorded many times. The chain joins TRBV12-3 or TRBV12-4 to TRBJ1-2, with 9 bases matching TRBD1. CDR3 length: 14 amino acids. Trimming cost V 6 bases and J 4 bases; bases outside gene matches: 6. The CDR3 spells CASSPDRGSYGYTF. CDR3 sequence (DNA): TGTGCCAGCAGCCCGGACAGGGGAAGCTATGGCTACACCTTC.

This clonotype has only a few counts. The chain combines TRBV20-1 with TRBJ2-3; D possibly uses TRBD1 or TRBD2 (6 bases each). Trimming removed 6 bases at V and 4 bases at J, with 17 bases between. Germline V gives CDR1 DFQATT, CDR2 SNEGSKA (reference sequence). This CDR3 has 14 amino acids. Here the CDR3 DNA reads TGCAGTGCCCTACCGGGGGCTGGCGCAGATACGCAGTATTTT. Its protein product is CSALPGAGADTQYF.

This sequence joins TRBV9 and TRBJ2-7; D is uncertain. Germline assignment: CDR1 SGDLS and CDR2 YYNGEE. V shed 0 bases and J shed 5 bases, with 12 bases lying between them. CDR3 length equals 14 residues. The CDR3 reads CASSVVTPTDEQYV. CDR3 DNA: TGTGCCAGCAGCGTAGTTACCCCTACCGACGAGCAGTACGTC.

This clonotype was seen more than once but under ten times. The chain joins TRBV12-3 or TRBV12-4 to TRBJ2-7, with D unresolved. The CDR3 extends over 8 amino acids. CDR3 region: CASSSVAV. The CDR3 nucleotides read TGTGCCAGCAGTTCCGTGGCGGTC.

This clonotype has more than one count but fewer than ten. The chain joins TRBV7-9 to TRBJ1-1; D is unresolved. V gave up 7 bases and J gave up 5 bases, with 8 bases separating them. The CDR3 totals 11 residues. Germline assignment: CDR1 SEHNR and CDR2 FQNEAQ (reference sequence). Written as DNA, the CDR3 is TGTGCCAGCAAGGCGGGGACTGAAGCTTTCTTT. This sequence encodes CASKAGTEAFF.